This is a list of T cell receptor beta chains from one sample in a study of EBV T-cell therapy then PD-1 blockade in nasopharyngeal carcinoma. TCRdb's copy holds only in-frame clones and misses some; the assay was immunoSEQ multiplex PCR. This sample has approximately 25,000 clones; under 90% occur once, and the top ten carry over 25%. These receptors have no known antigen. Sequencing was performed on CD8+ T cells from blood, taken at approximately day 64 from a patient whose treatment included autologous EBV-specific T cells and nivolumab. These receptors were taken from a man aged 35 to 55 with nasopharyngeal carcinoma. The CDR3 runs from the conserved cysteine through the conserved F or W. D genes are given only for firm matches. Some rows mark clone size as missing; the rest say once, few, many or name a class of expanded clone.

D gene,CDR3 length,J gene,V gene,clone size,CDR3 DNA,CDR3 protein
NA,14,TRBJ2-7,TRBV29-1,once,TGCAGCGTTCTCATCACCAAGGGCACCTACGAGCAGTACTTC,CSVLITKGTYEQYF
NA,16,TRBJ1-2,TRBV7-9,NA,TGTGCCAGCAGCCCACTCAAAGGCGACGCGCGGCATGGCTACACCTTC,CASSPLKGDARHGYTF
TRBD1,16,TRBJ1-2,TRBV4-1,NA,TGCGCCAGCAGTCACACTAGTTGGACAGGGAACTATGGCTACACCTTC,CASSHTSWTGNYGYTF
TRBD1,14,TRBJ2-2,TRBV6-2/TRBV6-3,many,TGTGCCAGCAGCTTTGACAGGGAGACCGGGGAGCTGTTTTTT,CASSFDRETGELFF
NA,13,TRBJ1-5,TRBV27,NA,TGTGCCAGCAGTTTCGGGGTCAATCAGCCCCAGCATTTT,CASSFGVNQPQHF
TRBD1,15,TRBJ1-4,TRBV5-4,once,TGTGCCAGCAGCGAGACAGGGGTTTGGAATGAAAAACTGTTTTTT,CASSETGVWNEKLFF
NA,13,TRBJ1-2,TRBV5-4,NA,TGTGCCAGCAGCTTGTTGGCAGAGCTTGGCTACACCTTC,CASSLLAELGYTF
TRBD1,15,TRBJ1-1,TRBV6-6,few,TGTGCCAGCAGATACCCCGGGACAGGGCACACTGAAGCTTTCTTT,CASRYPGTGHTEAFF
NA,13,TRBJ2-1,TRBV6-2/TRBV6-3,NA,TGTGCCAGCAGTTACGGAACCTACAATGAGCAGTTCTTC,CASSYGTYNEQFF
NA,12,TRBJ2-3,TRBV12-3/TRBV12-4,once,TGTGCCAGCAGTCCTCAGTTGGATACGCAGTATTTT,CASSPQLDTQYF
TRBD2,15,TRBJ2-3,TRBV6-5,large,TGTGCCACGCGACTTCTAGCGGGGGGCTTAGATACGCAGTATTTT,CATRLLAGGLDTQYF
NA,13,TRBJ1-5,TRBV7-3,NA,TGTGCCAGCAGCTTAACGAAGCTTCAGCCCCAGCATTTT,CASSLTKLQPQHF
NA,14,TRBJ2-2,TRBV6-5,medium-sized,TGTGCCAGCAGTTACCAGCAACTCACCGGGGAGCTGTTTTTT,CASSYQQLTGELFF
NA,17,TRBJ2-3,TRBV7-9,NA,TGTGCCAGCAGCTCCCCAGCACTGTATGCTAGCACAGATACGCAGTATTTT,CASSSPALYASTDTQYF
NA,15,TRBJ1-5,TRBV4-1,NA,TGCGCCAGCAGTCTGGGTTCGAATAGCAATCAGCCCCAGCATTTT,CASSLGSNSNQPQHF
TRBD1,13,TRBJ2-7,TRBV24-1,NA,TGTGCCACCAGTGACCGGACAGGGCACGAGCAGTACTTC,CATSDRTGHEQYF
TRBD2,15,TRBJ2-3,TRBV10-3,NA,TGTGCCATCAGCCTCCCAGCGGGGAACACAGATACGCAGTATTTT,CAISLPAGNTDTQYF
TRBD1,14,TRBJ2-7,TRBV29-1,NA,TGCAGCGCCCAAGGGACAGGGGAGAGGTTCGAGCAGTACTTC,CSAQGTGERFEQYF
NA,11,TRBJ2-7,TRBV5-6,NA,TGTGCCAGCAGTCTCCTCGGCGAGCAGTACTTC,CASSLLGEQYF
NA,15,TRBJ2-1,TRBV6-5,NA,TGTGCCAGCAGTTACTCGAGGGGCTCCTACAATGAGCAGTTCTTC,CASSYSRGSYNEQFF
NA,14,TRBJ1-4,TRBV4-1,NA,TGCGCCAGCAGCCATTCCCCTTATAATGAAAAACTGTTTTTT,CASSHSPYNEKLFF
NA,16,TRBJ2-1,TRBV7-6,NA,TGTGCCAGCAGCCCGCGGGCAGGAGCGAAGGGCAATGAGCAGTTCTTC,CASSPRAGAKGNEQFF